The 15 T cell receptor beta chains below come from one sample, sequenced in a study of T cell responses to AZD1222 COVID-19 vaccine. The data were produced by immunoSEQ multiplex PCR, yet TCRdb's version contains in-frame clones alone and is incomplete. In the table there are 60,000 to 100,000 clones, roughly 87% of which are singletons. The sample was peripheral blood, taken on day 0 of AZD1222 vaccination. The receptors originated from an adult in good health.

This clone was seen only once. The chain joins TRBV28 to TRBJ1-2, with D possibly being TRBD1 (6 bases). V lost 4 bases and J 2 bases, leaving 8 bases between the germline ends. This CDR3 spans 13 amino acids. Looked up from germline, CDR1 is MDHEN and CDR2 is SYDVKM. The CDR3 nucleotides read TGTGCCAGCAGTTCGGGACAAAACTATGGCTACACCTTC. Its protein product is CASSSGQNYGYTF.

This chain joins TRBV9 and TRBJ2-2, with TRBD2 matching 11 bases. Germline CDR1 reads SGDLS; CDR2 reads YYNGEE. The CDR3 consists of 16 residues. V dropped 2 bases and J dropped 2; count of bases not matched to a gene: 2. The CDR3 region is CASSVSGRANTGELFF. The CDR3 nucleotides read TGTGCCAGCAGCGTTAGCGGGAGGGCAAACACCGGGGAGCTGTTTTTT.

This rearrangement joins TRBV4-1 to TRBJ1-5, with D possibly matching TRBD1 (5 bases). From germline, CDR1 is MGHRA and CDR2 YSYEKL. Trimming left V 2 bases short and J 0 bases short, with 14 bases between. This CDR3 has 17 amino acids. CDR3 loop: CASSQSPAGISNQPQHF. The CDR3 nucleotides are TGCGCCAGCAGCCAATCCCCTGCAGGGATTAGCAATCAGCCCCAGCATTTT.

The chain employs TRBV9 and TRBJ2-2; D not resolved. Trimming removed 0 bases from V and 3 bases from J, with 3 bases in between. The germline CDR1 and CDR2 sequences are SGDLS and YYNGEE. The CDR3 is 13 amino acids. CDR3 loop: CASSVDHTGELFF. The CDR3 DNA is TGTGCCAGCAGCGTAGATCACACCGGGGAGCTGTTTTTT.

This chain joins TRBV3-1 (or the pseudogene TRBV3-2) and TRBJ2-5; a possible D gene is TRBD1 (6 bases). CDR3 length equals 14 residues. V gave up 4 bases and J gave up 0 bases, with 9 bases separating them. Germline-derived CDR1 and CDR2 are LGHDT and YNNKEL (reference sequence). The CDR3 DNA sequence: TGTGCCAGCAGCCCCCGGACAGACCAAGAGACCCAGTACTTC. This sequence encodes CASSPRTDQETQYF.

This clone was recorded a few times. This sequence joins TRBV28 and TRBJ1-1, with 7 bases lining up with TRBD1. Germline-derived CDR1 and CDR2 are MDHEN and SYDVKM. The CDR3 is 13 residues long. V trimming: 1 base; J trimming: 4 bases; junction bases outside the gene matches: 0. CDR3 loop: CASSLSGGTEAFF. The DNA for the CDR3 is TGTGCCAGCAGTTTATCAGGGGGCACTGAAGCTTTCTTT.

This clone is a singleton in its sample. In DNA, the CDR3 is TGTGCCAGCAGCGATGGGACAACCCTGAACACTGAAGCTTTCTTT. It specifies CASSDGTTLNTEAFF. The rearrangement links TRBV9 to TRBJ1-1, with D maybe TRBD1 (6 bases). The CDR3 contains 15 residues. The V gene lost 3 bases and the J gene lost 0 bases, with 12 bases spanning the gap. Germline V lookup: CDR1 SGDLS, CDR2 YYNGEE.

The rearrangement joins TRBV18 to TRBJ1-3, with D unclear. This CDR3 spans 14 amino acids. V was pared by 3 bases and J by 4 bases, with 10 bases between. Germline V gene sequence: CDR1 KGHSH, CDR2 LQKENI. The CDR3 DNA is TGTGCCAGCTCACCTCGTAACAACGGAAACACCATATATTTT. Residues: CASSPRNNGNTIYF.

The chain employs TRBV5-1 and TRBJ2-7, with a possible D match to TRBD1 (5 bases). CDR1 is SGHRS and CDR2 is YFSETQ in the germline V gene. CDR3 size: 15 residues. V was clipped by 0 bases and J by 1 base, with 11 bases between them. CDR3 sequence: CASSLDAGQSYEQYF. The CDR3 DNA reads TGCGCCAGCAGCTTGGATGCAGGACAATCCTACGAGCAGTACTTC.

J is TRBJ2-5 and V is TRBV15; D is possibly TRBD1 (6 bases). Germline assignment: CDR1 LNHNV and CDR2 YYDKDF (reference sequence). The CDR3 runs 13 residues. Deletions cut 5 bases from V and 7 bases from J, with 14 bases between. The CDR3 loop is CATSPSGAGTQYF. The CDR3 DNA reads as TGTGCCACCAGCCCTTCAGGGGCGGGGACCCAGTACTTC.

The chain combines TRBV11-2 with TRBJ1-5; D uncertain. The CDR3 runs to 14 residues. V lost 1 base and J lost 0, with 4 bases in between. In germline, CDR1 is SGHAT, CDR2 FQNNGV. The CDR3 nucleotides read TGTGCCAGCAGCTTAGGTCGTAGCAATCAGCCCCAGCATTTT. This gives the protein CASSLGRSNQPQHF.

This rearrangement joins TRBV6-6 to TRBJ1-1; possibly TRBD1 for D (6 bases). This CDR3 spans 15 amino acids. In germline, CDR1 is MNHNY, CDR2 SVGAGI (reference sequence). Between the trimmed V and J ends, which lost 8 bases and 3 bases, there was a span of 19 bases. The CDR3 reads CASALGRGRYTEAFF. CDR3 in DNA: TGTGCCAGCGCCCTAGGGCGGGGGCGCTACACTGAAGCTTTCTTT.

This clone was detected only once. The V gene is TRBV7-8, the J gene TRBJ1-5, with D possibly being TRBD1 (6 bases). CDR1 is SGHVS, CDR2 FQNEAQ, per germline. Trimming removed 1 base at V and 0 bases at J, with 10 bases between. The CDR3 runs to 16 residues. In DNA, the CDR3 is TGTGCCAGCAGCTTAGAAGGGACATATAGCAATCAGCCCCAGCATTTT. Translated: CASSLEGTYSNQPQHF.

This sequence joins TRBV7-9 and TRBJ2-1; D might be TRBD1 (6 bases). V lost 6 bases and J 13 bases, leaving 28 bases between the germline ends. This CDR3 spans 16 amino acids. The germline V gene encodes CDR1 SEHNR and CDR2 FQNEAQ (reference sequence). CDR3 nucleotides: TGTGCCAGCAGACGGGTGGACAGCGTCCTACCTCCCGACCAGTTCTTC. Translated, it gives CASRRVDSVLPPDQFF.

This chain uses TRBV6-2 or TRBV6-3 with TRBJ1-3; 7 nucleotides align to TRBD1. Germline-derived CDR1 and CDR2 are MNHEY and SVGEGT. The length of the CDR3 is 15 residues. With 5 bases clipped from V and 0 bases from J, the junction kept 4 bases outside the gene matches. The CDR3 sequence is CASSTDRTSGNTIYF. DNA of the CDR3: TGTGCCAGCAGTACGGACAGGACCTCTGGAAACACCATATATTTT.